One TCR beta chain is described in this entry. Antigen unknown. The data originate from a study of cytomegalovirus exposure and HLA in healthy donors. Background on the study: Among roughly 180 million T cells, an earlier analysis found 95 million to 140 million unique TCR beta sequences.

60 Vbeta and 13 Jbeta primers were used in PCR. Produced via immunoSEQ multiplex PCR; TCRdb's table is partial and in-frame only. The sample shows about 160,000 clones, about 71% of them seen only once. Findings and limits, study-wide: An ancestry cluster, one associated with Asian ancestry, reportedly showed fewer N-insertions than the roughly 670-donor mean in a later analysis. In a later analysis, V- and J-gene trimming of beta chains associated with a DCLRE1C missense variant, replicated independently. Through in vitro validation, three CMV-associated chains were shown to be specific for CMV antigens.

The CDR3 runs 14 residues. V gave up 3 bases and J gave up 0 bases, with 8 bases separating them. Germline CDR1 MDHEN, CDR2 SYDVKM. The receptor was isolated from a woman younger than 45 in good health and CMV-seronegative. The sequencing sample was made of PBMCs. The chain combines TRBV28 with TRBJ1-1; possible D gene TRBD1, 5 bases. CDR3 sequence: CASSFRQLNTEAFF. In nucleotides, the CDR3 is TGTGCCAGCAGTTTTAGACAGTTGAACACTGAAGCTTTCTTT.